This TCR beta chain was obtained from a study of blood T cell repertoires in COVID-19. It was during active infection that Seattle patients were enrolled and then longitudinally followed. Clones were read by immunoSEQ multiplex PCR, and TCRdb kept only the in-frame ones, dropping some. The sample shows about 300,000 clones, about nine tenths of them seen only once. The V and J ends lost 3 bases and 8 bases respectively, with 13 bases between them. The CDR3 has 14 residues. Germline CDR1 and CDR2: LGHDT and YNNKEL (reference sequence). The sequence came from a woman between 25 and 40 years old with COVID-19, enrolled during active disease. Source material: peripheral blood. The chain recombines TRBV3-1 (or the pseudogene TRBV3-2) with TRBJ1-4; tentative D call: TRBD1 (5 bases). CDR3 in amino acids: CASSQTGEGEKLFF. The CDR3 DNA reads as TGTGCCAGCAGCCAGACGGGGGAGGGAGAAAAACTGTTTTTT.